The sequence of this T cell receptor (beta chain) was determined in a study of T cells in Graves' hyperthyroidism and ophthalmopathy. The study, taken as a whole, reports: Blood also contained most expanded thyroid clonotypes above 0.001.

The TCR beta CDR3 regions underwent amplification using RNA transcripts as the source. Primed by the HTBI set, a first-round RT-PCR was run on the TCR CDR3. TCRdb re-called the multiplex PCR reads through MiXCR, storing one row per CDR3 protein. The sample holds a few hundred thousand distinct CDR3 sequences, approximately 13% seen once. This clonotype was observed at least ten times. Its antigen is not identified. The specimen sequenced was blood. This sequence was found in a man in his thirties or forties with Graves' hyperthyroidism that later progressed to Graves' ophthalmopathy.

The CDR3, as DNA: TGCGCCAGCAGCTTGGACGACGGTTACACTGAAGCTTTCTTT. Amino acids: CASSLDDGYTEAFF. The chain joins TRBV5-1 to TRBJ1-1; no definite D call. V dropped 0 bases and J dropped 3 bases, with 9 bases sitting between them. Germline assignment: CDR1 SGHRS and CDR2 YFSETQ. The CDR3 contains 14 residues.